Listed here is a single T cell receptor (beta chain). This clone has only a few counts. Its target antigen remains unknown. No base quality values were provided; no much bigger clone lies one nucleotide off. The CDR3 regions of human TCRbeta chains were analyzed by immunosequencing. In the source study's methods: TCRs in the repertoires were matched against a reference library of SARS-CoV-2-specific TCRs that had been generated with the MIRA antigen-specificity platform. Breadth meant the fraction of unique TCRs that were SARS-CoV-2-associated, whereas depth meant the fraction of total T cells that were SARS-CoV-2-associated. Using the MIRA data, each spike-specific TCR was assigned both to the spike region to which the TCR was reactive and to a CD4 or CD8 class. Log10-transformed breadth and depth values were compared by one-way ANOVA with Sidak's multiple comparisons tests. TCRdb took this table from immuneACCESS and kept in-frame rearrangements with V and J called. Such tables lack part of the clones; where checked against another copy, unresolved V genes explain under half of the gap, and the rest is unexplained. That table is the source of V, J and clone size, and D and trimming were worked out from the DNA. Within this sample are roughly 110,000 clones, with nearly 90% of them counted one time only. The ten biggest clones cover 4.5% to 6% of the sample.

The data stem from a study of T cell responses to AZD1222 COVID-19 vaccine (dated by TCRdb to the early 2020s). Regarding the complete study: A total of 230 to 250 trial participants underwent TCR sequencing, of whom nearly 210 received two doses of AZD1222 and some 25 received two doses of the MenACWY control vaccine. Enrollment into the trials was organized by age into subgroups of 18-55, 56-69 and 70-plus years, and those subgroups contained about 150, 27 and 61 TCR-sequenced participants, respectively.

The time point label of this sample denotes: about 28 days (+/-7) after the second vaccine dose. Because spike-specific TCR depth and breadth did not differ between the two schedules, AZD1222 recipients who got a second dose at roughly 4 weeks were pooled with those who got a second dose at roughly 12 weeks. Samples from vaccinated people were obtained from the UK trials COV001 and COV002, which included a single-blind randomized controlled phase 2/3 trial of AZD1222 (ChAdOx1 nCoV-19) in healthy adults. Trial participant PBMC samples were collected at day 0 and day 28 after the second dose for TCRbeta chain sequencing. CDR1 and CDR2, looked up from the germline V gene (reference sequence), are LGHDT and YNNKEL. The CDR3 measures 14 amino acids from cysteine to phenylalanine. Only the CDR3 DNA is retained, 42 bases long and in frame from the first base. Here V drops 4 bases and J drops 7 bases, and the junction holds 5 bases not matched to any gene.

Results and caveats for the whole study, not just this receptor: The vaccine-associated CD4 TCRs covered the entire spike protein, and the dominant responses fell in regions 160-218 and 743-854. Reportedly, close to half of the unique spike-specific TCRs recognized epitopes lying outside the regions that are mutated in the B.1.351 and B.1.1.7 variants. Because no day 14 peak-response samples were available, repertoires were characterized only after the peak T cell response. After two AZD1222 doses, spike-specific TCR breadth and depth were significantly higher than at day 0 and than in MenACWY recipients. In the small 56-69-year group, the increase in depth fell short of significance, most likely because of low power. Conclusions about previously exposed vaccinees are limited because only a handful of AZD1222 recipients were SARS-CoV-2 seropositive at baseline. Participants were mostly white British and included more females than males, and it was suggested by the authors that clonal diversity may have been underestimated.

The sequence derives from an adult who received the AZD1222 COVID-19 vaccine. Recombination connected TRBV3-1 (or the pseudogene TRBV3-2) to TRBJ2-7; 12 bases in the junction line up with TRBD1. Sequenced here: peripheral blood, sampled 28 days after the second AZD1222 dose. The CDR3 region reads CASSPWDRGQEQYF. The nucleotides are TGTGCCAGCAGCCCATGGGACAGGGGGCAAGAGCAGTACTTC.